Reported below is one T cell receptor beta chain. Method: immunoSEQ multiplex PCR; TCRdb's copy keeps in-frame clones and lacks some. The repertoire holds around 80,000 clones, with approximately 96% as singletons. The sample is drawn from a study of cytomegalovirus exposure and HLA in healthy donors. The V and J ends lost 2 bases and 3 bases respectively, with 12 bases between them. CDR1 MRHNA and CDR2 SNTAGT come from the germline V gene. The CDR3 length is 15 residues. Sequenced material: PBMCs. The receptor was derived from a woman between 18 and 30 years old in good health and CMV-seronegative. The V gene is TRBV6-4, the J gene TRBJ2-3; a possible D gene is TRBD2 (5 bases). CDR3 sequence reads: CASSDGSGSTDTQYF. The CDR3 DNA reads TGTGCCAGCAGTGACGGTTCGGGGTCGACAGATACGCAGTATTTT.